These T cell receptor beta chains were read from a single sample in a study of OX40 agonist ivuxolimab in advanced cancers. Here immunoSEQ multiplex PCR was the method, and the copy in TCRdb shows in-frame clones only, minus some. This sample has 53,000 or so clones, with approximately 86% found just once. The starting material was CD4+ or CD8+ T cells sorted from blood, obtained in a trial of the OX40 agonist ivuxolimab. The source is an adult with an advanced solid tumor such as melanoma, head and neck, liver or kidney cancer. CDR3s include the opening cysteine and the closing phenylalanine or tryptophan. Fields, in order: V gene, D gene, J gene, CDR3 length, clone size, CDR3 protein, CDR3 DNA. D genes are given only for firm matches. Clone size is shown for a subset of rows, as once, few, many or a class of expanded clone.

>TRBV6-5|.|TRBJ2-2|14|.
CASIRNLNTGELFF
TGTGCCAGCATCAGAAATTTGAACACCGGGGAGCTGTTTTTT
>TRBV5-1|.|TRBJ2-3|15|.
CASSTRYGWTDTQYF
TGCGCCAGCAGCACCCGGTATGGATGGACAGATACGCAGTATTTT
>TRBV27|TRBD1|TRBJ2-5|15|.
CASRPDRGGGETQYF
TGTGCCAGCAGGCCGGACAGGGGAGGGGGGGAGACCCAGTACTTC
>TRBV5-1|.|TRBJ2-1|15|.
CASSLEVLVAGEQFF
TGCGCCAGCAGCTTGGAGGTTTTGGTGGCGGGGGAGCAGTTCTTC
>TRBV27|.|TRBJ2-7|16|.
CASSPAWVAKKYEQYF
TGTGCCAGCAGTCCCGCGTGGGTAGCGAAGAAATACGAGCAGTACTTC
>TRBV15|.|TRBJ1-2|13|.
CATSPDRNYGYTF
TGTGCCACCAGTCCCGACAGGAACTATGGCTACACCTTC
>TRBV9|.|TRBJ2-7|16|.
CASSVEISGARGEQYF
TGTGCCAGCAGCGTAGAGATATCGGGGGCACGAGGCGAGCAGTACTTC
>TRBV10-1|TRBD2|TRBJ2-1|15|.
CASSGGGAEAGEQFF
TGCGCCAGCAGCGGGGGGGGCGCGGAAGCGGGAGAGCAGTTCTTC
>TRBV19|TRBD1|TRBJ2-7|15|.
CASRLKSGGSYEQYF
TGTGCCAGTAGGCTGAAATCAGGGGGCTCCTACGAGCAGTACTTC
>TRBV6-6|TRBD1|TRBJ2-7|16|.
CASMDRGREGRYEQYF
TGTGCCAGTATGGACAGGGGGCGCGAGGGACGCTACGAGCAGTACTTC
>TRBV7-2|.|TRBJ2-7|13|.
CASSLRQNYEQYF
TGTGCCAGCAGCCTCAGACAGAACTACGAGCAGTACTTC
>TRBV28|.|TRBJ1-2|11|.
CASNGGYGYTF
TGTGCCAGCAATGGGGGATACGGCTACACCTTC
>TRBV30|TRBD1|TRBJ1-2|13|.
CAGPTGANYGYTF
TGTGCCGGACCGACAGGGGCAAACTATGGCTACACCTTC
>TRBV19|.|TRBJ1-5|16|few
CASSRSIGNSNQPQHF
TGTGCCAGTAGTCGTTCTATAGGGAATAGCAATCAGCCCCAGCATTTT
>TRBV5-5|.|TRBJ2-7|14|.
CASNSPGVSYEQYF
TGTGCCAGCAACTCTCCAGGGGTCTCATACGAGCAGTACTTC
>TRBV6-1|.|TRBJ1-5|13|.
CASRGYSNQPQHF
TGTGCCAGCAGGGGATATAGCAATCAGCCCCAGCATTTT
>TRBV28|.|TRBJ2-5|12|.
CASGSLQETQYF
TGTGCCAGCGGGTCCCTCCAAGAGACCCAGTACTTC
>TRBV5-4|.|TRBJ2-2|16|.
CASSLPRGLDTGELFF
TGTGCCAGCAGCTTGCCCAGGGGTCTCGACACCGGGGAGCTGTTTTTT
>TRBV18|.|TRBJ2-4|18|.
CASSPLRDTRLAKNIQYF
TGTGCCAGCTCACCACTTAGGGACACTCGTCTAGCCAAAAACATTCAGTACTTC
>TRBV7-2|.|TRBJ2-1|15|.
CASSLALGSYNEQFF
TGTGCCAGCAGCTTAGCGCTGGGCTCCTACAATGAGCAGTTCTTC
>TRBV23-1|.|TRBJ1-1|15|.
CASRDSRDTNTEAFF
TGCGCCAGCAGAGATTCAAGGGACACGAACACTGAAGCTTTCTTT
>TRBV18|.|TRBJ1-1|15|.
CASSPRNNLNTEAFF
TGTGCCAGCTCACCAAGGAACAATTTAAACACTGAAGCTTTCTTT
>TRBV25-1|TRBD2|TRBJ2-1|13|.
CASSEGLANEQFF
TGTGCCAGCAGTGAAGGACTAGCGAATGAGCAGTTCTTC
>TRBV11-2|.|TRBJ2-3|12|.
CASSTRGDTQYF
TGTGCCAGCAGCACAAGAGGAGATACGCAGTATTTT
>TRBV5-6|.|TRBJ2-7|15|.
CASSLEGDFSYEQYF
TGTGCCAGCAGCTTGGAGGGGGATTTCTCCTACGAGCAGTACTTC
>TRBV6-1|.|TRBJ1-5|15|.
CASRLGADSNQPQHF
TGTGCCAGCAGGCTAGGGGCGGATAGCAATCAGCCCCAGCATTTT
>TRBV6-1|TRBD2|TRBJ2-7|14|.
CASSWTSGHYEQYF
TGTGCCAGCAGTTGGACTAGCGGTCACTACGAGCAGTACTTC
>TRBV4-1|.|TRBJ2-7|14|once
CASSQADSSYEQYF
TGCGCCAGCAGCCAAGCTGACAGTTCCTACGAGCAGTACTTC
>TRBV28|.|TRBJ1-2|17|.
CASTVMYQAGFSYGYTF
TGTGCCAGCACCGTTATGTATCAAGCGGGATTTTCGTATGGCTACACCTTC
>TRBV4-1|TRBD2|TRBJ2-7|16|.
CASSQTTGGPENEQYF
TGCGCCAGCAGCCAGACCACGGGAGGGCCAGAGAACGAGCAGTACTTC
>TRBV6-6|TRBD2|TRBJ2-3|13|.
CATLSGSTDTQYF
TGTGCGACCCTTAGCGGGAGCACAGATACGCAGTATTTT
>TRBV27|TRBD1|TRBJ2-7|14|.
CASSFGQGTYEQYF
TGTGCCAGCAGTTTTGGACAGGGGACCTACGAGCAGTACTTC
>TRBV5-1|TRBD1|TRBJ1-1|12|.
CASSQDRDEAFF
TGCGCCAGCAGTCAAGACAGGGATGAAGCTTTCTTT
>TRBV7-3|.|TRBJ1-2|16|.
CASSLGGPPATYGYTF
TGTGCCAGCAGCTTAGGCGGGCCCCCCGCAACCTATGGCTACACCTTC
>TRBV28|.|TRBJ2-7|14|.
CASSLLGWRKEQYF
TGTGCCAGCAGTTTGCTGGGTTGGAGGAAGGAGCAGTACTTC
>TRBV14|.|TRBJ2-2|16|.
CASSPSKGLDTGELFF
TGTGCCAGCAGCCCCAGCAAGGGGCTCGACACCGGGGAGCTGTTTTTT
>TRBV9|.|TRBJ1-5|15|.
CASSVEGGANQPQHF
TGTGCCAGCAGCGTAGAAGGGGGGGCGAACCAGCCCCAGCATTTT
>TRBV2|.|TRBJ2-3|14|.
CASQQGLSTDTQYF
TGTGCCAGCCAACAGGGACTGAGCACAGATACGCAGTATTTT
>TRBV7-9|.|TRBJ2-3|13|once
CASSREVPDTQYF
TGTGCCAGCAGTCGTGAAGTACCCGATACGCAGTATTTT
>TRBV6-5|.|TRBJ2-7|14|.
CASSYYAGTYEQYF
TGTGCCAGCAGTTACTATGCAGGGACCTACGAGCAGTACTTC
>TRBV10-2|TRBD1|TRBJ2-1|19|few
CASSARGQGDRGSYNEQFF
TGCGCCAGCAGTGCCCGTGGACAGGGTGATAGGGGCTCCTACAATGAGCAGTTCTTC
>TRBV28|.|TRBJ1-1|11|once
CASLEGREAFF
TGTGCCAGCCTCGAGGGCCGTGAAGCTTTCTTT
>TRBV19|TRBD1|TRBJ2-3|17|once
CASSPRGTGAVTDTQYF
TGTGCCAGTAGTCCTCGAGGGACAGGAGCCGTCACAGATACGCAGTATTTT
>TRBV7-3|.|TRBJ2-1|13|.
CASSRTPLTEQFF
TGTGCCAGCAGCCGAACCCCATTGACTGAGCAGTTCTTC
>TRBV6-6|.|TRBJ1-5|15|.
CASTTGGSGNQPQHF
TGTGCCAGCACCACTGGGGGGTCTGGCAATCAGCCCCAGCATTTT
>TRBV28|.|TRBJ1-5|13|.
CASSSSGNQPQHF
TGTGCCAGCAGCTCCTCGGGGAATCAGCCCCAGCATTTT
>TRBV2|.|TRBJ2-1|13|.
CASSARWDNEQFF
TGTGCCAGCAGTGCCCGGTGGGACAATGAGCAGTTCTTC
>TRBV18|TRBD1|TRBJ2-2|14|.
CASSQQGVSGELFF
TGTGCCAGCTCCCAGCAGGGGGTCTCCGGGGAGCTGTTTTTT
>TRBV7-8|.|TRBJ2-2|16|.
CASSFMRAPNTGELFF
TGTGCCAGCAGCTTCATGCGGGCACCGAACACCGGGGAGCTGTTTTTT
>TRBV11-2|.|TRBJ2-5|13|.
CASSRRTPLPQYF
TGTGCCAGCAGCCGAAGGACGCCGCTTCCCCAGTACTTC
>TRBV5-1|.|TRBJ1-4|16|.
CASSLGATGAGEKLFF
TGCGCCAGCAGCTTGGGGGCCACGGGGGCGGGTGAAAAACTGTTTTTT
>TRBV2|.|TRBJ1-4|14|.
CASSPQGTNEKLFF
TGTGCCAGCAGTCCACAGGGAACTAATGAAAAACTGTTTTTT
>TRBV28|.|TRBJ1-5|15|.
CASSLGQASNQPQHF
TGTGCCAGCAGTTTGGGTCAGGCCAGCAATCAGCCCCAGCATTTT
>TRBV27|.|TRBJ2-7|14|.
CASSLAGVSYEQYF
TGTGCCAGCAGTTTAGCAGGAGTCTCCTACGAGCAGTACTTC
>TRBV7-2|.|TRBJ2-5|13|.
CASSLARLVTQYF
TGTGCCAGCAGCCTGGCCAGACTCGTAACCCAGTACTTC
>TRBV4-1|TRBD1|TRBJ1-5|15|.
CASSQATGLIQPQHF
TGCGCCAGCAGCCAAGCGACAGGGTTGATCCAGCCCCAGCATTTT
>TRBV7-9|.|TRBJ2-5|11|.
CASSLTETQYF
TGTGCCAGCAGCTTAACCGAGACCCAGTACTTC
>TRBV7-2|.|TRBJ1-4|13|.
CASTSRLNEKLFF
TGTGCCAGCACCAGCAGGCTGAATGAAAAACTGTTTTTT
>TRBV5-1|.|TRBJ2-1|16|.
CASSFSGDWTYNEQFF
TGCGCCAGCAGCTTCAGTGGGGACTGGACCTACAATGAGCAGTTCTTC
>TRBV5-1|.|TRBJ2-7|14|.
CASSLSSGGGEQYF
TGCGCCAGCAGCTTGAGCTCCGGAGGGGGCGAGCAGTACTTC